These 27 T cell receptor beta chains were all obtained from the same sample, sequenced in a study of OX40 agonist ivuxolimab in advanced cancers. Produced via immunoSEQ multiplex PCR; TCRdb's table is partial and in-frame only. The repertoire holds 60,000 or so clones, with roughly 85% as singletons. The source material was CD4+ or CD8+ T cells sorted from blood, sampled in a trial of the OX40 agonist ivuxolimab. Source of these receptors: an adult with an advanced solid tumor such as melanoma, head and neck, liver or kidney cancer.

Here the CDR3 DNA reads TGTGCCAGCAGGGAGGACAGGGGAGGAGAGACCCAGTACTTC. Translated, it gives CASREDRGGETQYF. The gene calls are TRBV2 and TRBJ2-5; 9 bases line up with TRBD1. V shed 6 bases, J shed 4 bases, and the junction held 6 bases outside the gene matches. Germline V gene lookup returns CDR1 SNHLY and CDR2 FYNNEI. This CDR3 spans 14 amino acids. Together with reference TRBV2 and TRBJ2-5, the CDR3 gives the full variable domain: EPEVTQTPSHQVTQMGQEVILRCVPISNHLYFYWYRQILGQKVEFLVSFYNNEISEKSEIFDDQFSVERPDGSNFTLKIRSTKLEDSAMYFCASREDRGGETQYFGPGTRLLVL.

This clone was recorded only once. The chain employs TRBV5-1 and TRBJ2-2, with D possibly matching TRBD1 (6 bases). V was trimmed by 6 bases and J by 0 bases, leaving 15 bases between them. The V gene's germline CDR1 is SGHRS and CDR2 YFSETQ. CDR3 size: 16 residues. CDR3 nucleotide sequence: TGCGCCAGCACCCCGCCCGGGACAACGAACACCGGGGAGCTGTTTTTT. The encoded protein is CASTPPGTTNTGELFF.

V is TRBV5-6 and J is TRBJ1-1; D unclear. This CDR3 comprises 13 residues. Trimming left V 7 bases short and J 1 base short, with 11 bases between. CDR1 SGHDT and CDR2 YYEEEE come from the germline V gene. CDR3 protein: CASQGTPNTEAFF. CDR3 in DNA: TGTGCCAGCCAAGGAACCCCGAACACTGAAGCTTTCTTT. Full variable domain (remainder filled in from reference TRBV5-6 and TRBJ1-1): DAGVTQSPTHLIKTRGQQVTLRCSPKSGHDTVSWYQQALGQGPQFIFQYYEEEERQRGNFPDRFSGHQFPNYSSELNVNALLLGDSALYLCASQGTPNTEAFFGQGTRLTVV.

This clone was seen only once. The chain links TRBV14 to TRBJ2-1; D remains ambiguous. Trimming stripped 0 bases from V and 5 bases from J, with 14 bases between. CDR1 and CDR2 from the germline V gene are SGHDN and FVKESK. The CDR3 has 16 amino acids. CDR3 residues: CASSQEWLAPHNEQFF. For the CDR3, the DNA is TGTGCCAGCAGCCAAGAATGGCTGGCTCCCCACAATGAGCAGTTCTTC.

This chain's CDR3 is CASSQVGGSGGTRGETQYF. The CDR3 bases are TGTGCCAGCAGCCAAGTGGGTGGTAGCGGGGGAACTAGGGGAGAGACCCAGTACTTC. This chain joins TRBV4-2 and TRBJ2-5, with 9 bases lining up with TRBD2. Looked up from germline, CDR1 is LGHNA and CDR2 is YNFKEQ. The V gene end was trimmed by 1 base and the J gene end by 4 bases; junction bases not matched to a gene: 16. This CDR3 region has 19 residues.

The rearrangement links TRBV7-9 to TRBJ2-5, with D tentatively TRBD2 (6 bases). The CDR3 loop spans 16 amino acids. CDR1 is SEHNR, CDR2 FQNEAQ, per germline (reference sequence). Deletions cut 4 bases from V and 5 bases from J, with 20 bases between. The CDR3 sequence: CASSSPRGVSLETQYF. For the CDR3, the DNA is TGTGCCAGCAGCTCTCCCCGCGGGGTCAGTTTGGAGACCCAGTACTTC.

This chain's CDR3 is CASSLGDYKPQHF. For the CDR3, the DNA is TGTGCCAGCAGCTTGGGGGATTATAAGCCCCAGCATTTT. The gene calls are TRBV5-6 and TRBJ1-5, with unresolved D. This CDR3 is 13 amino acids long. The germline V gene encodes CDR1 SGHDT and CDR2 YYEEEE. Deletions cut 0 bases from V and 8 bases from J, with 9 bases between.

The V and J genes are TRBV7-2 and TRBJ2-3; D perhaps matches TRBD1 (6 bases). CDR3 length equals 15 residues. Trimming left V 2 bases short and J 5 bases short, with 14 bases between. CDR1 is SGHTA and CDR2 is FQGNSA in the germline V gene. CDR3 DNA: TGTGCCAGCAGCTTACAGGGGCAGTCGGGAGATACGCAGTATTTT. It codes for CASSLQGQSGDTQYF.

J is TRBJ1-2 and V is TRBV25-1, with D unresolved. Germline assignment: CDR1 MGHDK and CDR2 SYGVNS. Trimming left V 4 bases short and J 3 bases short, with 12 bases between. The CDR3 has 14 amino acids. The CDR3 protein is CASSGLMVDYGYTF. The CDR3 DNA reads TGTGCCAGCAGTGGGCTAATGGTTGACTATGGCTACACCTTC.

The rearrangement uses TRBV6-6 and TRBJ2-7; 7 nucleotides match TRBD1. In germline, CDR1 is MNHNY, CDR2 SVGAGI (reference sequence). The CDR3 loop spans 14 amino acids. With 10 bases clipped from V and 0 bases from J, the junction kept 9 bases outside the gene matches. The CDR3 loop reads CAIQQGFDSYEQYF. The DNA for the CDR3 is TGTGCCATCCAACAGGGGTTTGACTCCTACGAGCAGTACTTC.

This clone was seen more than once but under ten times. J is TRBJ2-1 and V is TRBV5-4, with D maybe TRBD2 (5 bases). The CDR3 spans 15 residues. V was clipped by 3 bases and J by 5 bases, with 15 bases between them. Germline V gene data show CDR1 as SGHNT and CDR2 as YYREEE (reference sequence). Here the CDR3 DNA reads TGTGCCAGCAGCTCCGGACTCGTGGGCAACAATGAGCAGTTCTTC. It specifies CASSSGLVGNNEQFF.

The rearrangement links TRBV6-5 to TRBJ2-7; 7 bases match TRBD2. Germline V lookup: CDR1 MNHEY, CDR2 SVGAGI. With V trimmed by 6 bases and J by 3 bases, 11 bases remained unmatched. The CDR3 contains 15 residues. CDR3 DNA: TGTGCCAGCAGGCGGCAGCGGGGTCTAAACTACGAGCAGTACTTC. Protein product: CASRRQRGLNYEQYF.

The J gene is TRBJ2-7, the V gene TRBV19, with D possibly matching TRBD1 (5 bases). The CDR3 has 13 residues. Germline V gives CDR1 LNHDA, CDR2 SQIVND (reference sequence). V lost 6 bases, J lost 4 bases, and 13 bases lay in between. CDR3 loop: CASRPGSMYEQYF. The CDR3 nucleotides read TGTGCCAGTAGGCCAGGGTCCATGTACGAGCAGTACTTC.

J is TRBJ1-5 and V is TRBV10-3; TRBD1 might be the D (5 bases). The germline gives CDR1 ENHRY, CDR2 SYGVKD. The CDR3 loop spans 16 amino acids. Trimming stripped 3 bases from V and 1 base from J, with 13 bases between. DNA for the CDR3: TGTGCCATCAGTGATTTCGTTCGGGGGAGCAATCAGCCCCAGCATTTT. Encoded protein: CAISDFVRGSNQPQHF.

The chain couples TRBV28 to TRBJ2-1, with D possibly TRBD2 on 6 matching bases. This CDR3 is 16 amino acids long. From germline, CDR1 is MDHEN and CDR2 SYDVKM. V was clipped by 3 bases and J by 0 bases, with 12 bases between them. CDR3 in DNA: TGTGCCAGCAGTTTGCGGGGCCGTAGCTCCTACAATGAGCAGTTCTTC. It codes for CASSLRGRSSYNEQFF.

The genes are TRBV25-1 and TRBJ1-5; possibly TRBD1 for D (5 bases). V shed 4 bases and J shed 1 base, with 14 bases lying between them. This CDR3 is built from 16 residues. CDR1 is MGHDK, CDR2 SYGVNS, per germline. The CDR3 protein is CASSGSDKGSNQPQHF. For the CDR3, the DNA is TGTGCCAGCAGTGGGTCGGACAAAGGAAGCAATCAGCCCCAGCATTTT. Using reference TRBV25-1 and TRBJ1-5 for the parts outside the CDR3, the full variable domain is EADIYQTPRYLVIGTGKKITLECSQTMGHDKMYWYQQDPGMELHLIHYSYGVNSTEKGDLSSESTVSRIRTEHFPLTLESARPSHTSQYLCASSGSDKGSNQPQHFGDGTRLSIL.

This chain connects TRBV7-2 to TRBJ2-3, with D unclear. V was cut by 1 base and J by 4 bases, with 9 bases left in between. Germline V gene lookup returns CDR1 SGHTA and CDR2 FQGNSA. CDR3 length equals 14 residues. CDR3 nucleotides: TGTGCCAGCAGCTTAGTGGCCCGGCCAGATACGCAGTATTTT. Translated: CASSLVARPDTQYF.

V gene TRBV7-3 combines with J gene TRBJ2-2; D ambiguous. The V end was cut by 6 bases, the J end by 3 bases, with 11 bases between. Germline-derived CDR1 and CDR2 are SGHTA and FQGTGA. The length of the CDR3 is 14 residues. CDR3 protein: CASSFRADTGELFF. The CDR3, as DNA: TGTGCCAGCAGTTTCCGAGCTGACACCGGGGAGCTGTTTTTT.

In its sample, this clone was seen once. The rearrangement joins TRBV7-8 to TRBJ2-7, with a tentative D call TRBD1 (5 bases). Germline CDR1 and CDR2: SGHVS and FQNEAQ. Trimming shortened V by 5 bases and J by 2 bases, and 10 bases separated the two germline ends. This CDR3 region has 13 residues. CDR3 sequence reads: CASSIRQTYEQYF. The DNA of the CDR3 is TGTGCCAGCAGCATCAGACAGACCTACGAGCAGTACTTC.

This chain joins TRBV28 and TRBJ1-2, with 10 nucleotides matching TRBD1. The CDR3 extends over 16 amino acids. V lost 3 bases, J lost 1 base, and 5 bases stayed unmatched. Germline assignment: CDR1 MDHEN and CDR2 SYDVKM. The CDR3 is CASSLPGQGNNYGYTF. As DNA, the CDR3 is TGTGCCAGCAGTTTGCCGGGACAGGGGAATAACTATGGCTACACCTTC.

The genes are TRBV28 and TRBJ2-1; 10 nucleotides match TRBD1. CDR3 size: 15 residues. Germline-derived CDR1 and CDR2 are MDHEN and SYDVKM. J gave up 6 bases and V 6 bases, and 8 bases lay outside the gene matches. The CDR3 region has the DNA TGTGCCAGCAGCCCCTCGGGACAGGGGTCCAATGAGCAGTTCTTC. This codes for CASSPSGQGSNEQFF.

This clone was found once. This rearrangement joins TRBV7-2 to TRBJ1-5, with 12 nucleotides matching TRBD1. With V trimmed by 5 bases and J by 0 bases, 5 bases remained unmatched. Germline CDR1 reads SGHTA; CDR2 reads FQGNSA. The CDR3 runs to 17 residues. CDR3 DNA: TGTGCCAGCAGCCGGGACAGGGGGCCTTATAGCAATCAGCCCCAGCATTTT. Amino acids: CASSRDRGPYSNQPQHF.

The V call is TRBV27, the J call TRBJ2-2; D is perhaps TRBD1 (5 bases). CDR3 length: 16 residues. In germline, CDR1 is MNHEY, CDR2 SMNVEV (reference sequence). V was trimmed by 3 bases and J by 3 bases, leaving 14 bases between them. CDR3 bases: TGTGCCAGCAGTTTCTCAGGCAGGGCCTACACCGGGGAGCTGTTTTTT. It codes for CASSFSGRAYTGELFF.

The genes are TRBV4-3 and TRBJ2-1; 13 bases line up with TRBD2. The CDR3 loop spans 18 amino acids. Trimming took 0 bases from V and 9 from J; bases not matched to a gene: 11. Germline V gives CDR1 LGHNA, CDR2 YSLEER. This CDR3 reads CASSQEITSGGAYGEQFF. The CDR3 DNA reads as TGCGCCAGCAGCCAAGAAATAACTAGCGGGGGGGCTTATGGTGAGCAGTTCTTC.

The V call is TRBV7-2, the J call TRBJ1-2; D unclear. The CDR3 runs 12 residues. Germline lookup yields CDR1 SGHTA and CDR2 FQGNSA. V was trimmed by 1 base and J by 7 bases, leaving 7 bases between them. The CDR3 DNA reads TGTGCCAGCAGCTTAGGCCTGGTTGGCTACACCTTC. Encoded protein: CASSLGLVGYTF.

The chain has TRBV19 and TRBJ2-5; 7 bases fit TRBD2. J was trimmed by 5 bases and V by 3 bases; bases with no gene match: 6. The CDR3 loop spans 14 amino acids. Germline V gene lookup returns CDR1 LNHDA and CDR2 SQIVND (reference sequence). DNA of the CDR3: TGTGCCAGTAGTATTGGGAGGGTTGAGGAGACCCAGTACTTC. Amino acids: CASSIGRVEETQYF.

The gene calls are TRBV7-8 and TRBJ2-7; 13 nucleotides align to TRBD2. This CDR3 has 14 residues. The J segment lost 6 bases and the V segment lost 4 bases, leaving 3 bases of the junction unmatched. Per the germline V gene, CDR1 is SGHVS and CDR2 is FQNEAQ. CDR3 nucleotides: TGTGCCAGCAGCTCCGGGACTAGCGGGGCCGAGCAGTACTTC. Its translation: CASSSGTSGAEQYF.